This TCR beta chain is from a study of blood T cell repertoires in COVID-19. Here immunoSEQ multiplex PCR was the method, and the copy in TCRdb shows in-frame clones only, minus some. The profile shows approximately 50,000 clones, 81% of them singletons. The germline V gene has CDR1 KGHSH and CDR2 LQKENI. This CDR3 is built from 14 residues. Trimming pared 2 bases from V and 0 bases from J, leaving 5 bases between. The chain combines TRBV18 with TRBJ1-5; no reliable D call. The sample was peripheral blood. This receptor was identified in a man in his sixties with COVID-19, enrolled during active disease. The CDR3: CASSPEYSNQPQHF. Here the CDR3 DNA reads TGTGCCAGCTCACCAGAGTATAGCAATCAGCCCCAGCATTTT.